Presented here are 31 T cell receptor beta chains from one specimen sequenced in a study of blood T cells in healthy people across ages. Next came a second PCR, run for about 7 to 12 cycles, which used a sample-barcoded 5' primer along with a J-beta primer mix. Each CDR3 protein is one row after TCRdb ran MiXCR on the 5' RACE reads. The data hold hundreds of thousands of distinct CDR3 sequences, with around 45% observed a single time. The sequencing sample was made of blood. The receptor set was obtained from a woman in her sixties in good health.

The gene calls are TRBV6-6 and TRBJ1-6; D remains ambiguous. V was clipped by 2 bases and J by 8 bases, with 10 bases between them. The germline V gene encodes CDR1 MNHNY and CDR2 SVGAGI (reference sequence). The CDR3 runs to 14 residues. CDR3 DNA sequence: TGTGCCAGCAGTTACGGCGGGGAGTATTCACCCCTCCACTTT. This codes for CASSYGGEYSPLHF.

The chain carries TRBV4-3 and TRBJ2-7, with TRBD2 identical over 8 bases. The CDR3 extends over 16 amino acids. V was pared by 3 bases and J by 2 bases, with 9 bases of the junction left unmatched. Germline CDR1 is LGHNA and CDR2 is YSLEER. CDR3: CASSQERLAQTYEQYF. CDR3 bases: TGCGCCAGCAGCCAGGAGAGACTAGCGCAGACCTACGAGCAGTACTTC.

This clonotype was seen a few times. This sequence joins TRBV7-2 and TRBJ2-1; 7 bases line up with TRBD2. The CDR3 length is 15 residues. After removal of 1 base from V and 4 bases from J, the junction contained 4 bases not matched to a gene. In germline, CDR1 is SGHTA, CDR2 FQGNSA. The CDR3 coding sequence is TGTGCCAGCAGCTTAGACTTGCGGGGGTACAATGAGCAGTTCTTC. Translating it yields CASSLDLRGYNEQFF.

This clonotype was recorded a few times. This chain joins TRBV29-1 and TRBJ2-2; D unresolved. Germline V gene data show CDR1 as SQVTM and CDR2 as ANQGSEA. The CDR3 has 11 residues. V was clipped by 6 bases and J by 0 bases, with 2 bases between them. In nucleotides, the CDR3 is TGCAGCGTGGCGAACACCGGGGAGCTGTTTTTT. Residues: CSVANTGELFF.

This clonotype occurred a few times. V is TRBV7-2 and J is TRBJ2-7; no clear D. The length of the CDR3 is 12 residues. The V gene lost 5 bases and the J gene lost 3 bases, with 8 bases spanning the gap. Germline CDR1 reads SGHTA; CDR2 reads FQGNSA. The CDR3 sequence: CASSQSHYEQYF. The CDR3 DNA sequence: TGTGCCAGCAGCCAGAGCCACTACGAGCAGTACTTC.

The chain couples TRBV5-4 to TRBJ1-2; 7 positions agree with TRBD1. This CDR3 has 14 amino acids. CDR1 is SGHNT, CDR2 YYREEE, per germline (reference sequence). Unmatched junction bases numbered 3, after V lost 4 bases and J lost 0 bases. Written as DNA, the CDR3 is TGTGCCAGCAGCGCACAGGGGTCTAACTATGGCTACACCTTC. The encoded protein is CASSAQGSNYGYTF.

As regards this clonotype: With a much larger clone just one base away, this may be a read error. The chain links TRBV29-1 to TRBJ1-2; TRBD1 is a possible D gene (5 bases). CDR1 SQVTM and CDR2 ANQGSEA come from the germline V gene. V dropped 1 base and J dropped 3 bases, with 15 bases sitting between them. This CDR3 region has 15 residues. CDR3: CSVEVGGRGDYGYTF. The CDR3 coding sequence is TGCAGCGTTGAAGTCGGCGGCCGAGGGGACTATGGCTACACCTTC.

This clonotype was seen a few times. The chain uses TRBV7-2 and TRBJ2-2, with D perhaps TRBD2 (5 bases). From germline, CDR1 is SGHTA and CDR2 FQGNSA. The V gene lost 4 bases and the J gene lost 8 bases, with 17 bases spanning the gap. This CDR3 is 15 amino acids long. Written as DNA, the CDR3 is TGTGCCAGCAGCTCGCGGAGTGGGAGTTCAGGGGAGCTGTTTTTT. Protein sequence: CASSSRSGSSGELFF.

This clonotype was seen only a few times. The chain carries TRBV6-5 and TRBJ2-7, with D uncertain. The germline V gene has CDR1 MNHEY and CDR2 SVGAGI. V gave up 5 bases and J gave up 6 bases, with 14 bases separating them. This CDR3 is 13 amino acids long. CDR3 nucleotide sequence: TGTGCCAGCAGTCCTTCGACCACGCTCGAGCAGTACTTC. It specifies CASSPSTTLEQYF.

This clonotype was recorded a few times. CDR3 residues: CASSRRLAGGGLNEQYF. CDR3 DNA: TGCGCCAGCAGCCGACGCTTAGCGGGAGGCGGGCTAAACGAGCAGTACTTC. The V call is TRBV4-3, the J call TRBJ2-7; 10 bases map to TRBD2. V gave up 4 bases and J gave up 5 bases; unmatched junction bases: 14. This CDR3 spans 17 amino acids. The germline V gene has CDR1 LGHNA and CDR2 YSLEER.

This clonotype was found once. The rearrangement uses TRBV4-1 and TRBJ2-5; 8 nucleotides match TRBD2. Germline values: CDR1 MGHRA, CDR2 YSYEKL. J was trimmed by 2 bases and V by 0 bases; bases with no gene match: 8. The CDR3 spans 17 residues. The CDR3 sequence: CASSQDSTSGPQETQYF. CDR3 bases: TGCGCCAGCAGCCAAGATAGTACTAGCGGACCACAAGAGACCCAGTACTTC.

The chain recombines TRBV2 with TRBJ1-1, with D possibly matching TRBD1 (5 bases). From germline, CDR1 is SNHLY and CDR2 FYNNEI. The CDR3 length is 14 residues. Trimming pared 7 bases from V and 8 bases from J, leaving 20 bases between. This chain's CDR3 is CASNRGVPNGEAFF. In DNA, the CDR3 is TGTGCCAGCAACCGAGGGGTCCCTAACGGGGAAGCTTTCTTT.

This clonotype has only a few counts. The chain combines TRBV9 with TRBJ2-7, with TRBD1 as a possible D gene (6 bases). CDR3 length: 14 amino acids. Trimming removed 3 bases from V and 0 bases from J, with 10 bases in between. Germline V lookup: CDR1 SGDLS, CDR2 YYNGEE. As DNA, the CDR3 is TGTGCCAGCAGCGAGACAGGAGGCTCCTACGAGCAGTACTTC. Amino acid sequence: CASSETGGSYEQYF. Full variable domain (remainder filled in from reference TRBV9 and TRBJ2-7): DSGVTQTPKHLITATGQRVTLRCSPRSGDLSVYWYQQSLDQGLQFLIQYYNGEERAKGNILERFSAQQFPDLHSELNLSSLELGDSALYFCASSETGGSYEQYFGPGTRLTVT.

This clonotype appeared a few times. This rearrangement joins TRBV7-2 to TRBJ2-3; TRBD2 might be the D (5 bases). This CDR3 is built from 15 residues. V lost 2 bases and J lost 1, with 10 bases in between. Germline V gene data show CDR1 as SGHTA and CDR2 as FQGNSA. This CDR3 is CASSLRGTRTDTQYF. For the CDR3, the DNA is TGTGCCAGCAGCTTACGGGGAACCCGCACAGATACGCAGTATTTT.

The sample holds a few counts of this clonotype. The chain couples TRBV18 to TRBJ2-1; the D gene is possibly TRBD1 (6 bases). This CDR3 has 15 residues. V gave up 5 bases and J gave up 1 base, with 12 bases separating them. Germline-derived CDR1 and CDR2 are KGHSH and LQKENI. CDR3 region: CASSSRDTSYNEQFF. As DNA, the CDR3 is TGTGCCAGCTCATCCCGGGACACTTCCTACAATGAGCAGTTCTTC.

The chain is built from TRBV9 and TRBJ1-1, with 11 positions matching TRBD1. V dropped 1 base and J dropped 8; count of bases not matched to a gene: 13. The germline gives CDR1 SGDLS, CDR2 YYNGEE. The CDR3 sequence is 17 residues long. The CDR3 sequence is CASSVRGSRDRGSEAFF. The CDR3, as DNA: TGTGCCAGCAGCGTACGGGGCTCCCGGGACAGGGGGTCGGAAGCTTTCTTT.

This clonotype showed up just a few times. V and J are TRBV20-1 and TRBJ2-7; 8 bases are shared with TRBD2. Trimming took 4 bases from V and 0 from J; bases not matched to a gene: 5. This CDR3 has 14 residues. Per the germline V gene, CDR1 is DFQATT and CDR2 is SNEGSKA (reference sequence). In DNA, the CDR3 is TGCAGTGCTAATAACGGGAGGGTCTCCTACGAGCAGTACTTC. This gives the protein CSANNGRVSYEQYF.

This clonotype was seen a few times. The CDR3 region is CASSVVQRSDTQYF. The CDR3 nucleotides read TGTGCCAGCAGCGTAGTCCAGCGCTCAGATACGCAGTATTTT. The chain has TRBV9 and TRBJ2-3, with D unclear. With 0 bases removed from V and 4 bases from J, the gap between germline ends came to 9 bases. Per the germline V gene, CDR1 is SGDLS and CDR2 is YYNGEE. The CDR3 consists of 14 residues.

Ten or more counts support this clonotype. Being one base from a much bigger clone, this may be a read error. The V call is TRBV6-5, the J call TRBJ2-5; 12 bases map to TRBD2. CDR1 is MNHEY, CDR2 SVGAGI, per germline. Unmatched junction bases numbered 12, after V lost 5 bases and J lost 11 bases. The CDR3 is 15 residues long. This CDR3 reads CASSPQGLAGNEQYF. CDR3 bases: TGTGCCAGCAGTCCCCAGGGACTAGCGGGCAATGAGCAGTACTTC.

This clonotype has just a few counts. The chain is built from TRBV10-3 and TRBJ1-6; D is ambiguous. Germline CDR1 ENHRY, CDR2 SYGVKD. There are 13 residues in the CDR3. V was cut by 10 bases and J by 10 bases, with 17 bases left in between. CDR3 DNA: TGTGCCACTGCGGATGGGCTGGGCTCACCCCTCCACTTT. The encoded protein is CATADGLGSPLHF.

A few counts support this clonotype. The rearrangement uses TRBV18 and TRBJ2-1; D possibly corresponds to TRBD2 (6 bases). CDR3 size: 17 residues. V dropped 4 bases and J dropped 0 bases, with 16 bases sitting between them. Germline V gene lookup returns CDR1 KGHSH and CDR2 LQKENI. The CDR3 coding sequence is TGTGCCAGCTCACGCCCCCCTAGCGCGCGCTCCTACAATGAGCAGTTCTTC. This gives the protein CASSRPPSARSYNEQFF.

This clonotype occurred once. V is TRBV7-2 and J is TRBJ2-4; D possibly corresponds to TRBD2 (5 bases). Trimming cost V 0 bases and J 6 bases, with 18 bases left between them. The CDR3 loop spans 17 amino acids. The germline CDR1 and CDR2 sequences are SGHTA and FQGNSA. CDR3 region: CASSLAYGESGGNIQYF. DNA of the CDR3: TGTGCCAGCAGCTTAGCTTACGGGGAATCTGGTGGAAACATTCAGTACTTC.

This sequence joins TRBV3-1 and TRBJ2-3; 7 positions agree with TRBD2. With V trimmed by 0 bases and J by 2 bases, 8 bases remained unmatched. Looked up from germline, CDR1 is LGHDT and CDR2 is YNNKEL (reference sequence). This CDR3 contains 17 residues. CDR3 sequence: CASSQDWASGYTDTQYF. The CDR3 DNA sequence: TGTGCCAGCAGCCAAGATTGGGCTAGCGGATACACAGATACGCAGTATTTT.

This rearrangement joins TRBV7-9 to TRBJ1-2; possibly TRBD1 for D (5 bases). This CDR3 has 12 amino acids. Trimming took 3 bases from V and 5 from J, leaving 7 bases between them. Germline CDR1 and CDR2: SEHNR and FQNEAQ (reference sequence). In DNA form, the CDR3 reads TGTGCCAGCAGCTTCAGGGCTTATGGCTACACCTTC. This sequence encodes CASSFRAYGYTF.

About this clonotype itself: This may be a read error, as it is one base from a much larger clone. J is TRBJ2-4 and V is TRBV4-1; 9 bases map to TRBD1. Germline lookup yields CDR1 MGHRA and CDR2 YSYEKL. J gave up 13 bases and V 3 bases, and 13 bases lay outside the gene matches. The CDR3 spans 15 residues. Here the CDR3 reads CASSQSGTGSWEQYF. In nucleotides, the CDR3 is TGCGCCAGCAGCCAGTCCGGGACAGGGTCCTGGGAGCAGTACTTC.

The chain employs TRBV7-8 and TRBJ1-4; perhaps TRBD1 as D (5 bases). V lost 5 bases and J 4 bases, leaving 17 bases between the germline ends. The V gene's germline CDR1 is SGHVS and CDR2 FQNEAQ. CDR3 length: 16 residues. The CDR3 spells CASSRSQGRINEKLFF. Here the CDR3 DNA reads TGTGCCAGCAGCCGAAGCCAGGGACGGATTAATGAAAAACTGTTTTTT.

The V and J genes are TRBV20-1 and TRBJ2-7, with 11 bases fitting TRBD2. V shed 5 bases and J 1 base; nucleotides not matched to a gene: 7. The germline V gene encodes CDR1 DFQATT and CDR2 SNEGSKA (reference sequence). The CDR3 length is 15 residues. CDR3 nucleotide sequence: TGCAGTGCTGGCCCTGGGACTAGCGGTTCCTACGAGCAGTACTTC. Its translation is CSAGPGTSGSYEQYF.

This rearrangement joins TRBV29-1 to TRBJ2-4; tentative D call: TRBD2 (7 bases). Trimming cost V 7 bases and J 9 bases, with 16 bases left between them. CDR1 is SQVTM and CDR2 is ANQGSEA in the germline V gene. The CDR3 contains 12 residues. In nucleotides, the CDR3 is TGCAGCGGGGGGGGACAAGGGAGCATTCAGTACTTC. Protein sequence: CSGGGQGSIQYF.

The V and J genes are TRBV29-1 and TRBJ2-2; 10 bases match TRBD1. This CDR3 contains 14 residues. CDR1 SQVTM and CDR2 ANQGSEA come from the germline V gene. V trimming: 7 bases; J trimming: 6 bases; junction bases outside the gene matches: 8. Here the CDR3 reads CSAYAGQGSGELFF. For the CDR3, the DNA is TGCAGCGCTTATGCGGGACAGGGGTCCGGGGAGCTGTTTTTT.

This clonotype was counted only a few times. The V and J genes are TRBV7-2 and TRBJ2-7; 14 nucleotides match TRBD2. Germline-derived CDR1 and CDR2 are SGHTA and FQGNSA. This CDR3 spans 16 amino acids. Trimming removed 4 bases from V and 6 bases from J; junction bases left unmatched: 8. As DNA, the CDR3 is TGTGCCAGCAGCTCGGGGGGACTAGCGGGGGCTCGCGAGCAGTACTTC. Translated: CASSSGGLAGAREQYF.

This clonotype was seen only a few times. The chain couples TRBV9 to TRBJ2-7, with D perhaps TRBD2 (5 bases). The CDR3 spans 14 residues. Germline CDR1 SGDLS, CDR2 YYNGEE. V was trimmed by 1 base and J by 0 bases, leaving 8 bases between them. The CDR3 DNA sequence: TGTGCCAGCAGCGTACTGGGGAGCTCCTACGAGCAGTACTTC. Translated: CASSVLGSSYEQYF. Supplemented by reference TRBV9 and TRBJ2-7, the full variable domain reads DSGVTQTPKHLITATGQRVTLRCSPRSGDLSVYWYQQSLDQGLQFLIQYYNGEERAKGNILERFSAQQFPDLHSELNLSSLELGDSALYFCASSVLGSSYEQYFGPGTRLTVT.